A single sample gave rise to the 31 T cell receptor beta chains below, sequenced in a study of liver allograft versus peripheral blood T cells. Study in general: Graft-liver T cell receptor repertoires were compared against recipient peripheral blood repertoires.

TCRdb recomputed calls from the reads with MiXCR, one row per CDR3 protein. This sample has some 14,000 distinct CDR3 sequences; 15% to 20% occur once, and the top ten carry 1.5% to 2%. These receptors came from a human patient who had a liver transplant. Some of the T cells might come from the graft donor.

By sample fraction, this clonotype is medium-sized. The chain joins TRBV19 to TRBJ1-5; D not resolved. The CDR3 runs to 16 residues. V lost 7 bases to trimming and J lost 1 base, with 17 bases between them. Germline CDR1 is LNHDA and CDR2 is SQIVND (reference sequence). The CDR3 is CASTFRGGPSNQPQHF. The DNA for the CDR3 is TGTGCCAGTACTTTTAGAGGAGGGCCGAGCAATCAGCCCCAGCATTTT.

The chain employs TRBV20-1 and TRBJ2-5, with D tentatively TRBD1 (7 bases). Looked up from germline, CDR1 is DFQATT and CDR2 is SNEGSKA (reference sequence). This CDR3 has 14 residues. V shed 3 bases and J shed 5 bases, with 16 bases lying between them. CDR3 nucleotide sequence: TGCAGTGCTAGGCCTAGACAGGGAGGCGAGACCCAGTACTTC. It translates to CSARPRQGGETQYF.

A word on this clonotype: This clone may be a read error of a much larger clone one base away. The chain employs TRBV18 and TRBJ2-5, with D maybe TRBD1 (5 bases). The V and J ends lost 2 bases and 5 bases respectively, with 12 bases between them. CDR1 and CDR2 from the germline V gene are KGHSH and LQKENI. The CDR3 covers 14 residues. The CDR3 spells CASSPKRGDETQYF. The CDR3 DNA reads TGTGCCAGCTCACCAAAAAGGGGCGATGAGACCCAGTACTTC.

Ten or more counts support this clonotype. V gene TRBV12-3 or TRBV12-4 combines with J gene TRBJ2-7; TRBD2 is a possible D gene (6 bases). The V end was cut by 3 bases, the J end by 5 bases, with 23 bases between. This CDR3 is 17 amino acids long. In nucleotides, the CDR3 is TGTGCCAGCAGTTTGGGGATGGGAACGGGAGCTGCCCACGAGCAGTACTTC. Translated, it gives CASSLGMGTGAAHEQYF.

The V gene is TRBV12-3 or TRBV12-4, the J gene TRBJ2-1; no reliable D call. The V and J ends lost 10 bases and 4 bases respectively, with 11 bases between them. The CDR3 spans 12 residues. The CDR3 bases are TGTGCCACCTCGTACACATACAATGAGCAGTTCTTC. Its translation is CATSYTYNEQFF.

Within the sample, this clonotype is medium-sized. This chain uses TRBV30 with TRBJ1-6; D is ambiguous. Trimming took 2 bases from V and 8 from J, leaving 10 bases between them. Per the germline V gene, CDR1 is GTSNPN and CDR2 is SVGIG (reference sequence). The CDR3 is 13 residues long. The CDR3 sequence is CAWSSRGYSPLHF. As DNA, the CDR3 is TGTGCCTGGAGTTCTCGCGGGTATTCACCCCTCCACTTT.

The sample holds a few counts of this clonotype. The chain recombines TRBV19 with TRBJ1-1; 7 nucleotides agree with TRBD1. CDR1 and CDR2 (germline): LNHDA, SQIVND (reference sequence). Unmatched junction bases numbered 2, after V lost 2 bases and J lost 2 bases. This CDR3 is 14 amino acids long. In nucleotides, the CDR3 is TGTGCCAGTAGTATACAGGGGGGAAACACTGAAGCTTTCTTT. Its protein product is CASSIQGGNTEAFF.

The chain employs TRBV28 and TRBJ1-2, with no clear D. Trimming shortened V by 2 bases and J by 4 bases, and 11 bases separated the two germline ends. Germline V gives CDR1 MDHEN, CDR2 SYDVKM. CDR3 length: 14 residues. The CDR3 protein is CASSLITVPYGYTF. The CDR3 DNA sequence: TGTGCCAGCAGTTTAATAACGGTACCCTATGGCTACACCTTC.

This sequence joins TRBV12-3 or TRBV12-4 and TRBJ1-1; D not certain. CDR3 length: 11 amino acids. The V end lost 6 bases, the J end lost 1 base, and 3 bases lay between the germline ends. Written as DNA, the CDR3 is TGTGCCAGCAGAACGAACACTGAAGCTTTCTTT. It encodes CASRTNTEAFF.

The rearrangement uses TRBV7-9 and TRBJ2-5, with 11 bases that match TRBD1. Germline V gives CDR1 SEHNR, CDR2 FQNEAQ (reference sequence). The V and J ends lost 1 base and 0 bases, in that order; junction bases with no gene match: 1. The CDR3 is 16 residues long. Written as DNA, the CDR3 is TGTGCCAGCAGCTTAGGGGACAGGGGGTACCAAGAGACCCAGTACTTC. As protein: CASSLGDRGYQETQYF.

This clonotype has only a few counts. This rearrangement joins TRBV7-2 to TRBJ1-1, with TRBD1 matching 8 bases. V was pared by 5 bases and J by 9 bases, with 8 bases of the junction left unmatched. The CDR3 length is 13 residues. CDR1 and CDR2 (germline): SGHTA, FQGNSA. The CDR3 loop reads CASSADGTGKAFF. In DNA, the CDR3 is TGTGCCAGCAGCGCGGACGGGACAGGTAAAGCTTTCTTT.

By sample share, this clonotype is medium-sized. V usage is TRBV13 and J usage is TRBJ1-6, with 7 nucleotides matching TRBD1. V was pared by 3 bases and J by 3 bases, with 2 bases of the junction left unmatched. This CDR3 region has 15 residues. Germline CDR1 reads PRHDT; CDR2 reads FYEKMQ (reference sequence). CDR3 sequence (DNA): TGTGCCAGCAGCTTGGGGACAGTCTATAATTCACCCCTCCACTTT. This encodes CASSLGTVYNSPLHF.

The chain recombines TRBV30 with TRBJ2-7; D gene uncertain. The germline gives CDR1 GTSNPN, CDR2 SVGIG (reference sequence). The CDR3 is 11 amino acids. The germline V and J ends were trimmed by 2 bases and 3 bases, with 5 bases remaining between them. The chain's CDR3 is CAWSKYYEQYF. The CDR3 DNA follows: TGTGCCTGGAGTAAATACTACGAGCAGTACTTC.

The chain is built from TRBV12-3 or TRBV12-4 and TRBJ1-6; tentative D call: TRBD1 (5 bases). Trimming took off 7 bases at V and 7 bases at J, with 17 bases between the two ends. This CDR3 has 15 amino acids. The CDR3 coding sequence is TGTGCCAGCAAAACGGGACCAAAAGGGAATTCACCCCTCCACTTT. Translating gives CASKTGPKGNSPLHF.

The chain employs TRBV12-3 or TRBV12-4 and TRBJ1-5; 7 positions match TRBD1. The junction had 14 bases not matched to a gene; V was cut back by 2 bases and J by 7 bases. This CDR3 is built from 17 residues. The CDR3 DNA sequence: TGTGCCAGCAGTTTACTTCGTACTTGGACAGGCGCACAGCCCCAGCATTTT. It yields the protein CASSLLRTWTGAQPQHF.

Sample share makes this clonotype medium-sized. V and J are TRBV13 and TRBJ2-7; D call uncertain. The CDR3 runs to 12 residues. Germline lookup yields CDR1 PRHDT and CDR2 FYEKMQ (reference sequence). V dropped 5 bases and J dropped 6 bases, with 11 bases sitting between them. CDR3 bases: TGTGCCAGCAGCATCCTCAACGCCGAGCAGTACTTC. This sequence encodes CASSILNAEQYF.

Only a few counts were recorded for this clonotype. The V gene is TRBV28, the J gene TRBJ2-3; possible D gene TRBD1, 6 bases. Germline-derived CDR1 and CDR2 are MDHEN and SYDVKM. The CDR3 contains 18 residues. Trimming took 6 bases from V and 3 from J, leaving 25 bases between them. In DNA, the CDR3 is TGTGCCAGCAGAACCAATTCGTACAGGGTGGTTGGTACAGATACGCAGTATTTT. Protein: CASRTNSYRVVGTDTQYF.

The rearrangement joins TRBV9 to TRBJ2-3, with D perhaps matching TRBD1 (8 bases). V was cut by 0 bases and J by 5 bases, with 19 bases left in between. The V gene's germline CDR1 is SGDLS and CDR2 YYNGEE. The CDR3 runs 17 residues. CDR3 loop: CASSVVPTGGGKDTQYF. DNA of the CDR3: TGTGCCAGCAGCGTAGTACCCACAGGGGGAGGGAAAGATACGCAGTATTTT. Supplemented by reference TRBV9 and TRBJ2-3, the full variable domain reads DSGVTQTPKHLITATGQRVTLRCSPRSGDLSVYWYQQSLDQGLQFLIQYYNGEERAKGNILERFSAQQFPDLHSELNLSSLELGDSALYFCASSVVPTGGGKDTQYFGPGTRLTVL.

Many counts were recorded for this clonotype. The V and J genes are TRBV28 and TRBJ1-5; TRBD1 aligns across 7 bases. J lost 3 bases, V lost 2 bases, and 7 bases had no gene match. This CDR3 is 16 amino acids long. The V gene's germline CDR1 is MDHEN and CDR2 SYDVKM. The CDR3 protein is CASSLSRTGFNQPQHF. CDR3 nucleotides: TGTGCCAGCAGTTTAAGTAGGACAGGATTCAATCAGCCCCAGCATTTT.

V and J are TRBV9 and TRBJ2-1; weak D call: TRBD2 (5 bases). Trimming pared 3 bases from V and 3 bases from J, leaving 13 bases between. The germline CDR1 and CDR2 sequences are SGDLS and YYNGEE. The CDR3 has 15 amino acids. The CDR3 sequence: CASSARLYGYNEQFF. The CDR3 DNA follows: TGTGCCAGCAGCGCTCGACTATACGGCTACAATGAGCAGTTCTTC.

This clonotype is medium-sized (0.01 to 0.1%) by share. The V gene is TRBV6-1, the J gene TRBJ1-5; D is unresolved. This CDR3 has 14 residues. Germline CDR1 reads MNHNS; CDR2 reads SASEGT. Deletions cut 5 bases from V and 4 bases from J, with 12 bases between. The chain's CDR3 is CASSSTTRNQPQHF. CDR3 in DNA: TGTGCCAGCAGTTCTACTACGCGAAATCAGCCCCAGCATTTT.

The chain uses TRBV20-1 and TRBJ2-1; 15 bases are a match to TRBD2. In germline, CDR1 is DFQATT, CDR2 SNEGSKA (reference sequence). This CDR3 spans 17 amino acids. Trimming cost V 5 bases and J 0 bases; bases outside gene matches: 5. The CDR3 region is CSAPGLAGGGSYNEQFF. CDR3 coding DNA: TGCAGTGCTCCGGGACTAGCGGGAGGTGGCTCCTACAATGAGCAGTTCTTC.

The V and J genes are TRBV30 and TRBJ2-7; D remains ambiguous. The CDR3 contains 12 residues. Per the germline V gene, CDR1 is GTSNPN and CDR2 is SVGIG (reference sequence). The V end was cut by 0 bases, the J end by 2 bases, with 5 bases between. The CDR3 loop reads CAWSVWPYEQYF. Written as DNA, the CDR3 is TGTGCCTGGAGTGTGTGGCCCTACGAGCAGTACTTC. Variable domain in full (rest from reference TRBV30 and TRBJ2-7): SQTIHQWPATLVQPVGSPLSLECTVEGTSNPNLYWYRQAAGRGLQLLFYSVGIGQISSEVPQNLSASRPQDRQFILSSKKLLLSDSGFYLCAWSVWPYEQYFGPGTRLTVT.

V gene TRBV6-5 combines with J gene TRBJ1-2; D is uncertain. V lost 0 bases, J lost 10 bases, and 18 bases lay in between. Germline lookup yields CDR1 MNHEY and CDR2 SVGAGI. This CDR3 is 15 amino acids long. The CDR3 sequence is CASSYSLDHSSFYTF. The CDR3 bases are TGTGCCAGCAGTTACTCCCTAGACCATTCAAGTTTCTACACCTTC.

In its sample, this clonotype is medium-sized (0.01 to 0.1%). The chain uses TRBV6-2 or TRBV6-3 and TRBJ2-7; TRBD1 is a possible D gene (5 bases). V was trimmed by 2 bases and J by 2 bases, leaving 7 bases between them. CDR3 length: 13 residues. Germline CDR1 reads MNHEY; CDR2 reads SVGEGT. Written as DNA, the CDR3 is TGTGCCAGCAGTTACGTGACAGCCTACGAGCAGTACTTC. This translates into CASSYVTAYEQYF.

A note on this clonotype: This sequence may be a read error, since a much larger clone differs from it by one base. The V call is TRBV6-5, the J call TRBJ2-1, with D possibly matching TRBD1 (6 bases). Germline V gene lookup returns CDR1 MNHEY and CDR2 SVGAGI. Trimming cost V 2 bases and J 9 bases, with 17 bases left between them. The CDR3 has 15 amino acids. As DNA, the CDR3 is TGTGCCAGCAGTTACGGGGGCGGCCCGGGCGGTGAGCAGTTCTTC. Its protein product is CASSYGGGPGGEQFF.

The chain combines TRBV7-9 with TRBJ1-4, with 8 positions matching TRBD1. CDR1 is SEHNR and CDR2 is FQNEAQ in the germline V gene (reference sequence). Unmatched junction bases numbered 6, after V lost 4 bases and J lost 8 bases. The CDR3 has 14 amino acids. CDR3 bases: TGTGCCAGCAGCTCCAGGGGGCGGGGGGAAAAACTGTTTTTT. Its protein product is CASSSRGRGEKLFF. Variable domain in full (rest from reference TRBV7-9 and TRBJ1-4): DTGVSQNPRHKITKRGQNVTFRCDPISEHNRLYWYRQTLGQGPEFLTYFQNEAQLEKSRLLSDRFSAERPKGSFSTLEIQRTEQGDSAMYLCASSSRGRGEKLFFGSGTQLSVL.

This clonotype was recorded a few times. The chain recombines TRBV30 with TRBJ1-6, with 8 nucleotides matching TRBD1. The CDR3 contains 14 residues. CDR1 is GTSNPN, CDR2 SVGIG, per germline (reference sequence). Trimming removed 3 bases from V and 10 bases from J; junction bases left unmatched: 8. CDR3 nucleotide sequence: TGTGCCTGGAGATTTGGACAGGGTTACTCACCCCTCCACTTT. Encoded protein: CAWRFGQGYSPLHF.

This clonotype is labeled as medium-sized. V gene TRBV27 combines with J gene TRBJ1-5; D call uncertain. Deletions cut 0 bases from V and 3 bases from J, with 12 bases between. CDR1 is MNHEY, CDR2 SMNVEV, per germline (reference sequence). CDR3 length: 16 amino acids. CDR3 protein: CASSLSRGMANQPQHF. CDR3 coding DNA: TGTGCCAGCAGTTTATCCCGTGGGATGGCCAATCAGCCCCAGCATTTT.

This clonotype counts as medium-sized (0.01 to 0.1%). CDR3 protein: CASSGGLAGADNEQFF. The CDR3 DNA follows: TGTGCCAGCTCGGGAGGACTAGCGGGAGCGGACAATGAGCAGTTCTTC. The chain employs TRBV18 and TRBJ2-1; TRBD2 matches at 13 bases. Germline V gene lookup returns CDR1 KGHSH and CDR2 LQKENI. V shed 6 bases and J 5 bases; nucleotides not matched to a gene: 7. The CDR3 length is 16 residues.

The V call is TRBV11-2, the J call TRBJ2-2; D perhaps matches TRBD2 (5 bases). V was trimmed by 11 bases and J by 3 bases, leaving 13 bases between them. CDR3 length: 13 amino acids. Germline loops: CDR1 SGHAT, CDR2 FQNNGV. The CDR3 sequence: CAGPGSDTGELFF. For the CDR3, the DNA is TGTGCCGGCCCGGGATCCGACACCGGGGAGCTGTTTTTT.